The sequence of this T cell receptor beta chain was determined in a study of T cell responses to AZD1222 COVID-19 vaccine. The study, taken as a whole, reports: Mostly white British, mostly female donors; authors suggested clonal diversity may be underestimated. In the spike-specific TCR repertoire, nearly half reportedly target unmutated variant regions.

A remark on this clone: Its antigen is undetermined.

Clones were read by immunoSEQ multiplex PCR, and TCRdb kept only the in-frame ones, dropping some. The table shows approximately 140,000 clones, with about 92% occurring only once. CDR1 and CDR2 from the germline V gene are LGHNT and FRNRAP. Between the trimmed V and J ends, which lost 2 bases and 6 bases, there was a span of 5 bases. The CDR3 extends over 12 amino acids. Second doses at about 4 or about 12 weeks were pooled. Here the sequenced sample was peripheral blood, taken 28 days after the second AZD1222 dose. This sequence joins TRBV12-5 and TRBJ1-5; D gene uncertain. The clonotype originates from an adult who received the AZD1222 COVID-19 vaccine. CDR3 loop: CASGLLGQPQHF. CDR3 DNA: TGTGCTAGTGGTTTGCTTGGTCAGCCCCAGCATTTT. The full variable domain, rest sourced from reference TRBV12-5 and TRBJ1-5, is DARVTQTPRHKVTEMGQEVTMRCQPILGHNTVFWYRQTMMQGLELLAYFRNRAPLDDSGMPKDRFSAEMPDATLATLKIQPSEPRDSAVYFCASGLLGQPQHFGDGTRLSIL.